The clone carrying this TCR beta chain was observed a few times. V was clipped by 0 bases and J by 10 bases; unmatched bases: 5. The CDR3 contains 15 residues. Germline-derived CDR1 and CDR2 are LGHDT and YNNKEL (reference sequence). As processed by the authors: Counts of nucleated cells, estimated from reference gene primer amplification, were obtained. Sequenced by immunoSEQ multiplex PCR; TCRdb stores in-frame clones only, minus some. V, J and clone size reflect that table, while D and trimming were determined from the DNA. Of approximately 280,000 clones listed, 80% to 90% were seen once; the top ten hold approximately 10%. The data were taken from a study of blood T cell repertoires in COVID-19. In the study overall: The samples span acute and convalescent COVID-19 from the United States, Italy and Spain. T cells, B-cell-depleted T cells, or PBMCs supplied cDNA or gDNA.

The sample comprised peripheral blood. The rearrangement joins TRBV3-1 (or the pseudogene TRBV3-2) to TRBJ1-6, with TRBD1 identical over 8 bases. This clonotype was sampled from an older woman with acute or convalescent COVID-19. The CDR3 loop reads CASSQEGRGLSPLHF. For the CDR3, the DNA is TGTGCCAGCAGCCAAGAAGGCAGGGGGCTATCACCCCTCCACTTT.